The clone carrying this T cell receptor beta chain came up many times. Unique molecular identifiers were incorporated during preparation of the TCRbeta library. TCRdb reprocessed the PCR reads with MiXCR, giving one entry per CDR3 protein. Of fewer than 200,000 distinct CDR3 sequences in the sample, 6% to 7% were seen once. This specimen comes from a study of T-cell reconstitution after alpha-beta-depleted transplantation in children. The clonotype was recovered from a human donor who donated a stem cell graft to a child with Wiskott-Aldrich syndrome. The source material was PBMCs from the stem cell graft donor, sampled from the stem cell graft.

The CDR3 region has the DNA TGTGCCAGCAGTCACTCAGATCTGGCTGGAAACACCATATATTTT. It yields the protein CASSHSDLAGNTIYF. This chain joins TRBV12-3 or TRBV12-4 and TRBJ1-3; D gene ambiguous. The V end lost 5 bases, the J end lost 2 bases, and 13 bases lay between the germline ends. The CDR3 has 15 amino acids.